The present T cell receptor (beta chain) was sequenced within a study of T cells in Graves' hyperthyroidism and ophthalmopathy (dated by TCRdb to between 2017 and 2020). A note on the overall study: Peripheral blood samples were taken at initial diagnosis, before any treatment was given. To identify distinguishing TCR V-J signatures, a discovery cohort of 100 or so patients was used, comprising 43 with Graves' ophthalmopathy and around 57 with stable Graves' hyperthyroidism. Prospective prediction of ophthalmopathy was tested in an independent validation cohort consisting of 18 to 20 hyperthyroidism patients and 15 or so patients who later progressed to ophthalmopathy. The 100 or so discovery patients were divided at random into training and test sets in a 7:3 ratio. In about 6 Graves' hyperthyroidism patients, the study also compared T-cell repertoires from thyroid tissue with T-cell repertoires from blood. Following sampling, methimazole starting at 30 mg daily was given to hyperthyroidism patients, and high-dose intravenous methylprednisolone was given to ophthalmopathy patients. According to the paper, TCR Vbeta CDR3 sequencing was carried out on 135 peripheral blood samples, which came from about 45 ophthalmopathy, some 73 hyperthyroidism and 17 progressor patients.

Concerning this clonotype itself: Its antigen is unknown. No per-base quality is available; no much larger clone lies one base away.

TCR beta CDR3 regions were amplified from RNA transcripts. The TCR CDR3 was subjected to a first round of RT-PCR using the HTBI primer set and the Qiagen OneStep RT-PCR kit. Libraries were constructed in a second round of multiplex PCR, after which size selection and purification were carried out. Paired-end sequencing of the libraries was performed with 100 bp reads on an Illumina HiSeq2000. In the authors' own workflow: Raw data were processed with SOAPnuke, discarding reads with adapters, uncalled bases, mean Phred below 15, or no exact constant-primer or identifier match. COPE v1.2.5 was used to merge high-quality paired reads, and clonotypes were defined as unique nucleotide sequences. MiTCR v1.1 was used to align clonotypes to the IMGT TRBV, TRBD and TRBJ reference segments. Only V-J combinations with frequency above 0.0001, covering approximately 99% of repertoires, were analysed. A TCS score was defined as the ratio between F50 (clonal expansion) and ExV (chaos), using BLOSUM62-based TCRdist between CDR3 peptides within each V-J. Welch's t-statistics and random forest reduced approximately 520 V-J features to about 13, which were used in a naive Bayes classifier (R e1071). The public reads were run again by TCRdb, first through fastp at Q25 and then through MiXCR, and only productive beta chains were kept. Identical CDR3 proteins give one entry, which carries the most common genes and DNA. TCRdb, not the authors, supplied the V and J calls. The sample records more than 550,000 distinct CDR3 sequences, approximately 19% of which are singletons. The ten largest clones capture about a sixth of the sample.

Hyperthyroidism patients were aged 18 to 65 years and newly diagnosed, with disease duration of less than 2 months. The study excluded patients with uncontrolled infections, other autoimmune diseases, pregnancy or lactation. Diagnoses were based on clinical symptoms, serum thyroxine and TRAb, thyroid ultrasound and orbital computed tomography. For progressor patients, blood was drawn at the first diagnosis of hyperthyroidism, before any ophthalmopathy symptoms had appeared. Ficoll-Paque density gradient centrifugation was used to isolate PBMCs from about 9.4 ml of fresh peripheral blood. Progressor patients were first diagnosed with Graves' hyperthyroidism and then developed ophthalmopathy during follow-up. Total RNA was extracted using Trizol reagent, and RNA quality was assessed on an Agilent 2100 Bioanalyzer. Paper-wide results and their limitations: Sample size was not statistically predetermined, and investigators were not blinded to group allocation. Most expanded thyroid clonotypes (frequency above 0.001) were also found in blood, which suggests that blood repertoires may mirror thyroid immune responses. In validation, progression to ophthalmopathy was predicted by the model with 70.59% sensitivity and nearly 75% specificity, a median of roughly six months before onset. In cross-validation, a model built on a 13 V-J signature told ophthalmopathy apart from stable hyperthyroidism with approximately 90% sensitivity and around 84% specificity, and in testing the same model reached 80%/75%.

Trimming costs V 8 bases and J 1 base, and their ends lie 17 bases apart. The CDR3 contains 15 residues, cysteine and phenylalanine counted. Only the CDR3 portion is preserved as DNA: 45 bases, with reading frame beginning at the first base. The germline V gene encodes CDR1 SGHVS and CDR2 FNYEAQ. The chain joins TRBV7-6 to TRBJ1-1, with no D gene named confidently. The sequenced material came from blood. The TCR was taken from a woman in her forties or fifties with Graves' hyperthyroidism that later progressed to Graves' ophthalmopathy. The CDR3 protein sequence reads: CASFEEADPNTEAFF. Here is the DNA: TGTGCCAGCTTCGAAGAGGCAGACCCGAACACTGAAGCTTTCTTT.